This TCR beta chain appears in the sequencing data of a study of T-cell memory formation after mild COVID-19. Losses at the gene ends were 5 bases for V and 6 bases for J; bases not matched to a gene: 14. Germline CDR1 reads LGHNA; CDR2 reads YSLEER. This CDR3 is built from 16 residues. This clonotype has at least ten counts. TCR alpha and TCR beta cDNA libraries carrying sample barcodes and UMIs came from 5'RACE with constant-segment primers. TCRdb processed the 5' RACE reads anew with MiXCR; each CDR3 protein has one entry. The sample has about 360,000 distinct CDR3 sequences, around 15% seen once. The V gene is TRBV4-3, the J gene TRBJ2-3, with 7 bases identical to TRBD1. The sequence was collected from a man younger than 35 who had mild COVID-19 (a few samples of this study predate the infection). Cell type and time point are not known. The sample comprised PBMCs or a T cell subset sorted from them (not recorded which). Here the CDR3 DNA reads TGCGCCAGCAGCGCTCGGGACAGCAACTGGGGGGATACGCAGTATTTT. Its protein is CASSARDSNWGDTQYF.